The entry that follows covers one TCR beta chain sequence. The antigen is not known. TCRdb keeps only in-frame clones here, not all; method: immunoSEQ multiplex PCR. This table has approximately 120,000 clones, approximately 91% appearing once. These data belong to a study of T cell responses to AZD1222 COVID-19 vaccine. Points from the study as a whole: Spike-specific TCR depth and breadth grew after two AZD1222 doses.

The V end lost 7 bases, the J end lost 3 bases, and 13 bases lay between the germline ends. The CDR3 length is 13 residues. This specimen was peripheral blood, taken on day 0 of MenACWY control vaccination. V and J are TRBV12-3 or TRBV12-4 and TRBJ2-7, with D possibly matching TRBD1 (5 bases). The TCR comes from an adult in good health. CDR3: CASNLGVLYEQYF. The CDR3 DNA is TGTGCCAGCAATCTAGGGGTACTCTACGAGCAGTACTTC.